Below are 15 T cell receptor beta chains sequenced from a single sample in a study of PD-L1 blockade in urothelial cancer (dated 2017 in TCRdb). The time point label on this specimen signifies: pretreatment peripheral blood. The library was generated by the immunoSEQ multiplex PCR assay. TCRdb stores this immuneACCESS table with in-frame sequences only. Part of the clones is absent; in the studies checked, under half of the shortfall reflects unresolved V genes, and no reason is known for the rest. Within this sample are approximately 41,000 clones, with roughly 80% of them counted one time only. The ten largest account for roughly 15% of the sample. This specimen was PBMCs, taken around atezolizumab (anti-PD-L1) treatment. Receptor source: an older man with urothelial cancer.

The rearrangement links TRBV11-2 to TRBJ2-1, with unresolved D. Germline loops: CDR1 SGHAT, CDR2 FQNNGV. V was clipped by 0 bases and J by 8 bases, with 8 bases between them. The CDR3 consists of 13 residues. CDR3 sequence reads: CASSLDRLDEQFF. In DNA, the CDR3 is TGTGCCAGCAGCTTAGATCGGTTGGATGAGCAGTTCTTC.

This clone was seen only once. This chain joins TRBV7-2 and TRBJ1-1; D unresolved. Germline-derived CDR1 and CDR2 are SGHTA and FQGNSA. Trimming took off 3 bases at V and 1 base at J, with 9 bases between the two ends. This CDR3 has 14 residues. As DNA, the CDR3 is TGTGCCAGCAGCTTTTCTGGAGGGAACACTGAAGCTTTCTTT. Encoded protein: CASSFSGGNTEAFF.

By sample fraction, this clone is medium-sized (0.01 to 0.1%). This chain connects TRBV28 to TRBJ2-7, with a weak D call TRBD2 (6 bases). V was clipped by 8 bases and J by 1 base, with 15 bases between them. CDR3 length: 14 residues. From germline, CDR1 is MDHEN and CDR2 SYDVKM. CDR3 sequence reads: CASVPRGRSYEQYF. The CDR3 nucleotides are TGTGCCAGCGTCCCCCGGGGGAGATCCTACGAGCAGTACTTC.

This rearrangement joins TRBV5-1 to TRBJ2-7; TRBD1 aligns across 9 bases. Germline V CDR1 and CDR2: SGHRS, YFSETQ. The CDR3 is made up of 16 amino acids. The J segment lost 5 bases and the V segment lost 2 bases, leaving 11 bases of the junction unmatched. The CDR3 DNA reads TGCGCCAGCAGCTTTACCGGGACAGGGAATCGGAACGAGCAGTACTTC. Protein product: CASSFTGTGNRNEQYF. Supplemented by reference TRBV5-1 and TRBJ2-7, the full variable domain reads KAGVTQTPRYLIKTRGQQVTLSCSPISGHRSVSWYQQTPGQGLQFLFEYFSETQRNKGNFPGRFSGRQFSNSRSEMNVSTLELGDSALYLCASSFTGTGNRNEQYFGPGTRLTVT.

The chain carries TRBV2 and TRBJ2-2; tentatively, D is TRBD2 (6 bases). Germline V gives CDR1 SNHLY, CDR2 FYNNEI. The V end was cut by 7 bases, the J end by 8 bases, with 23 bases between. This CDR3 has 16 residues. The CDR3 is CASMRDGGTLAGELFF. CDR3 nucleotides: TGTGCCAGCATGCGGGACGGAGGGACTCTGGCGGGGGAGCTGTTTTTT.

The V call is TRBV4-1, the J call TRBJ1-2, with TRBD1 as a possible D gene (6 bases). Trimming shortened V by 2 bases and J by 0 bases, and 16 bases separated the two germline ends. Germline lookup yields CDR1 MGHRA and CDR2 YSYEKL. This CDR3 has 17 residues. The CDR3 DNA reads TGCGCCAGCAGCCAAAGGTTCAGGGGCAGTTCTAACTATGGCTACACCTTC. This encodes CASSQRFRGSSNYGYTF.

The chain carries TRBV14 and TRBJ2-5; D is ambiguous. Trimming stripped 11 bases from V and 3 bases from J, with 7 bases between. Germline V lookup: CDR1 SGHDN, CDR2 FVKESK. The CDR3 contains 10 residues. The CDR3 loop is CAGGEETQYF. CDR3 sequence (DNA): TGTGCCGGCGGCGAAGAGACCCAGTACTTC.

Turning to this clone: An end of the junction does not agree with germline; a read error may underlie this. The chain is built from TRBV7-9 and TRBJ2-1; D may be TRBD1 (6 bases). The CDR3 totals 13 residues. CDR1 is SEHNR, CDR2 FQNEAQ, per germline (reference sequence). The CDR3, as DNA: TGTGCCAGCAGCTTAGACCGGGACAACGAGCAGTTCTTC. This sequence encodes CASSLDRDNEQFF.

The V call is TRBV19, the J call TRBJ2-1; 8 bases map to TRBD2. Trimming took 6 bases from V and 2 from J; bases not matched to a gene: 6. This CDR3 contains 15 residues. CDR1 and CDR2 (germline): LNHDA, SQIVND (reference sequence). The CDR3 coding sequence is TGTGCCAGTAGAGACGGCGGGAGGACCTACAATGAGCAGTTCTTC. Translation: CASRDGGRTYNEQFF.

The rearrangement uses TRBV20-1 and TRBJ2-5, with D perhaps TRBD2 (5 bases). This CDR3 spans 11 amino acids. CDR1 and CDR2 (germline): DFQATT, SNEGSKA (reference sequence). V lost 5 bases to trimming and J lost 5 bases, with 9 bases between them. CDR3 sequence reads: CSAAVAETQYF. Written as DNA, the CDR3 is TGCAGTGCTGCAGTAGCGGAGACCCAGTACTTC.

V and J are TRBV9 and TRBJ2-3, with a weak D call TRBD2 (6 bases). The CDR3 loop spans 14 amino acids. Deletions cut 1 base from V and 3 bases from J, with 9 bases between. CDR1 is SGDLS and CDR2 is YYNGEE in the germline V gene. CDR3 coding DNA: TGTGCCAGCAGCGTATCGGCGGGAACAGATACGCAGTATTTT. Translated, it gives CASSVSAGTDTQYF.

This clone has only one observation. The rearrangement uses TRBV23-1 and TRBJ2-7, with 8 positions matching TRBD2. TRBV23-1 is labeled an ORF, and its function is uncertain. The junction had 9 bases not matched to a gene; V was cut back by 6 bases and J by 2 bases. The CDR3 length is 15 residues. CDR3 bases: TGCGCCAGCAGGCTTCCCAAGCGGGGGACCTACGAGCAGTACTTC. It is translated as CASRLPKRGTYEQYF.

The rearrangement links TRBV28 to TRBJ2-3; 10 nucleotides match TRBD2. Germline V gives CDR1 MDHEN, CDR2 SYDVKM. The length of the CDR3 is 16 residues. The junction had 5 bases not matched to a gene; V was cut back by 4 bases and J by 1 base. The CDR3 coding sequence is TGTGCCAGCAGTTCCACTAGCGGGATCGGCACAGATACGCAGTATTTT. Residues: CASSSTSGIGTDTQYF.

The chain recombines TRBV27 with TRBJ2-7, with a tentative D call TRBD1 (8 bases). CDR3 length equals 14 residues. The V gene lost 5 bases and the J gene lost 5 bases, with 16 bases spanning the gap. The germline gives CDR1 MNHEY, CDR2 SMNVEV (reference sequence). The CDR3 here is CASSIRQGRDEQYF. CDR3 sequence (DNA): TGTGCCAGCAGTATCAGACAGGGGAGGGACGAGCAGTACTTC.

The table lists this clone with a count of one. The chain couples TRBV29-1 to TRBJ2-7; 9 bases line up with TRBD2. The CDR3 is 12 residues long. The germline V gene has CDR1 SQVTM and CDR2 ANQGSEA. V shed 5 bases, J shed 6 bases, and the junction held 5 bases outside the gene matches. The CDR3 bases are TGCAGCGTTACCGAGCGGGAGGTCGAGCAGTACTTC. This codes for CSVTEREVEQYF.